Listed here are 12 T cell receptor beta chains from one sample, sequenced in a study of T cell responses to AZD1222 COVID-19 vaccine. Profiled with immunoSEQ multiplex PCR; TCRdb holds only in-frame clones, not every one. The repertoire holds some 100,000 clones, with less than 90% as singletons. The sequenced sample was peripheral blood, obtained on day 0 of AZD1222 vaccination. The receptor source for this set is an adult in good health.

This clone was seen only once. V is TRBV6-5 and J is TRBJ1-1; D may be TRBD1 (5 bases). The CDR3 has 13 residues. Germline CDR1 reads MNHEY; CDR2 reads SVGAGI. Between the trimmed V and J ends, which lost 8 bases and 5 bases, there was a span of 15 bases. The CDR3, as DNA: TGTGCCAGCGCAGGGACCACTAAAACTGAAGCTTTCTTT. Amino acids: CASAGTTKTEAFF.

V usage is TRBV18 and J usage is TRBJ1-5; no firm D call. Trimming cost V 3 bases and J 9 bases, with 15 bases left between them. The CDR3 sequence is 14 residues long. CDR1 KGHSH and CDR2 LQKENI come from the germline V gene. The CDR3 loop is CASSPGQSLGPQHF. The CDR3 DNA sequence: TGTGCCAGCTCACCGGGCCAGAGCTTGGGGCCCCAGCATTTT.

V and J are TRBV7-9 and TRBJ2-6, with D possibly being TRBD2 (5 bases). Germline CDR1 and CDR2: SEHNR and FQNEAQ (reference sequence). This CDR3 comprises 16 residues. Trimming removed 3 bases at V and 0 bases at J, with 9 bases between. CDR3 sequence reads: CASSFGGYSGANVLTF. CDR3 in DNA: TGTGCCAGCAGCTTCGGAGGTTACTCTGGGGCCAACGTCCTGACTTTC.

This clone has a single count. The chain uses TRBV19 and TRBJ2-5; 9 bases fit TRBD2. Unmatched junction bases numbered 5, after V lost 5 bases and J lost 4 bases. Germline CDR1 reads LNHDA; CDR2 reads SQIVND (reference sequence). The CDR3 loop spans 14 amino acids. Here the CDR3 reads CASSVSGRRETQYF. The CDR3, as DNA: TGTGCCAGTAGTGTTAGCGGGAGACGAGAGACCCAGTACTTC.

The V call is TRBV19, the J call TRBJ1-4, with 8 bases identical to TRBD1. The CDR3 extends over 15 amino acids. The ends lost 7 bases at V and 4 bases at J; junction bases unmatched: 8. Germline assignment: CDR1 LNHDA and CDR2 SQIVND (reference sequence). Written as DNA, the CDR3 is TGTGCCAGTACCCCTGGACAGGGCCTTAATGAAAAACTGTTTTTT. Translation: CASTPGQGLNEKLFF.

This clone was detected a few times. V is TRBV5-1 and J is TRBJ2-4; D possibly corresponds to TRBD1 (7 bases). Germline CDR1 is SGHRS and CDR2 is YFSETQ. The CDR3 extends over 17 amino acids. V gave up 1 base and J gave up 0 bases, with 14 bases separating them. DNA for the CDR3: TGCGCCAGCAGCTTGAGGGGGGACAGTCTAGCCAAAAACATTCAGTACTTC. Translating it yields CASSLRGDSLAKNIQYF. Together with reference TRBV5-1 and TRBJ2-4, the CDR3 gives the full variable domain: KAGVTQTPRYLIKTRGQQVTLSCSPISGHRSVSWYQQTPGQGLQFLFEYFSETQRNKGNFPGRFSGRQFSNSRSEMNVSTLELGDSALYLCASSLRGDSLAKNIQYFGAGTRLSVL.

The rearrangement joins TRBV2 to TRBJ2-2; D call uncertain. The ends were cut back, 4 bases at V and 7 bases at J, with 13 bases in the middle. CDR1 SNHLY and CDR2 FYNNEI come from the germline V gene. The length of the CDR3 is 14 residues. The CDR3 region is CASSVLGSVGELFF. The CDR3 DNA reads as TGTGCCAGCAGTGTTCTGGGTTCGGTCGGGGAGCTGTTTTTT.

The chain has TRBV19 and TRBJ1-1, with 8 bases that match TRBD1. Looked up from germline, CDR1 is LNHDA and CDR2 is SQIVND (reference sequence). This CDR3 spans 15 amino acids. Trimming took 10 bases from V and 2 from J; bases not matched to a gene: 12. This CDR3 reads CATKPMGQANTEAFF. The CDR3 DNA sequence: TGTGCCACCAAACCAATGGGACAGGCCAACACTGAAGCTTTCTTT. Using reference TRBV19 and TRBJ1-1 for the parts outside the CDR3, the full variable domain is DGGITQSPKYLFRKEGQNVTLSCEQNLNHDAMYWYRQDPGQGLRLIYYSQIVNDFQKGDIAEGYSVSREKKESFPLTVTSAQKNPTAFYLCATKPMGQANTEAFFGQGTRLTVV.

Turning to this clone: This same CDR3 is encoded by further DNA sequences in the sample. The chain links TRBV7-3 to TRBJ2-2; no reliable D call. Trimming removed 5 bases from V and 0 bases from J, with 7 bases in between. The CDR3 runs to 14 residues. The germline V gene has CDR1 SGHTA and CDR2 FQGTGA. The chain's CDR3 is CASSLDSNTGELFF. In DNA form, the CDR3 reads TGTGCCAGCAGCCTAGACTCGAACACCGGGGAGCTGTTTTTT.

This clone has more than one count but fewer than ten. The rearrangement uses TRBV5-1 and TRBJ2-5; tentative D call: TRBD1 (6 bases). The ends were cut back, 4 bases at V and 2 bases at J, with 12 bases in the middle. CDR3 size: 14 residues. The germline CDR1 and CDR2 sequences are SGHRS and YFSETQ. Here the CDR3 reads CASSLGQQQETQYF. CDR3 bases: TGCGCCAGCAGCCTCGGACAGCAACAAGAGACCCAGTACTTC.

This chain joins TRBV5-1 and TRBJ2-3, with D possibly matching TRBD2 (5 bases). The germline V gene has CDR1 SGHRS and CDR2 YFSETQ. The CDR3 is 14 residues long. V was trimmed by 2 bases and J by 3 bases, leaving 10 bases between them. The CDR3 loop is CASSFGELTDTQYF. The CDR3 DNA reads as TGCGCCAGCAGCTTTGGGGAGTTAACAGATACGCAGTATTTT. Full variable domain (remainder filled in from reference TRBV5-1 and TRBJ2-3): KAGVTQTPRYLIKTRGQQVTLSCSPISGHRSVSWYQQTPGQGLQFLFEYFSETQRNKGNFPGRFSGRQFSNSRSEMNVSTLELGDSALYLCASSFGELTDTQYFGPGTRLTVL.

The rearrangement uses TRBV7-9 and TRBJ1-2; D perhaps matches TRBD1 (5 bases). The ends were cut back, 4 bases at V and 6 bases at J, with 18 bases in the middle. The V gene's germline CDR1 is SEHNR and CDR2 FQNEAQ (reference sequence). The CDR3 totals 15 residues. The CDR3 DNA reads as TGTGCCAGCAGCTCCCGGTCGGGGCGAGGGGATGGCTACACCTTC. Amino acids: CASSSRSGRGDGYTF. The full variable domain, its missing parts supplied by reference TRBV7-9 and TRBJ1-2, is DTGVSQNPRHKITKRGQNVTFRCDPISEHNRLYWYRQTLGQGPEFLTYFQNEAQLEKSRLLSDRFSAERPKGSFSTLEIQRTEQGDSAMYLCASSSRSGRGDGYTFGSGTRLTVV.